A single sample is the source of the 28 T cell receptor beta chains below, sequenced in a study of cytomegalovirus exposure and HLA in healthy donors. The method was immunoSEQ multiplex PCR; TCRdb's version includes in-frame clones alone and lacks a portion of them. Found here are over 250,000 clones, roughly 85% of them singletons; the top ten hold about 1%. The sequenced sample consisted of PBMCs. The receptors stem from a woman in her late teens or twenties in good health and CMV-seronegative.

The chain recombines TRBV4-1 with TRBJ2-7; D is possibly TRBD2 (5 bases). The germline V gene has CDR1 MGHRA and CDR2 YSYEKL. Deletions cut 0 bases from V and 0 bases from J, with 18 bases between. CDR3 length equals 18 residues. The CDR3 region is CASSQEWTLAIPSYEQYF. CDR3 in DNA: TGCGCCAGCAGCCAAGAGTGGACTTTAGCGATCCCCTCCTACGAGCAGTACTTC.

As regards this clone: This sample also contains other DNA sequences that code for the same CDR3. The J gene is TRBJ1-5, the V gene TRBV28; 8 positions match TRBD1. Germline lookup yields CDR1 MDHEN and CDR2 SYDVKM. J lost 7 bases, V lost 6 bases, and 5 bases had no gene match. The CDR3 spans 13 residues. CDR3 sequence (DNA): TGTGCCAGCAGGGACAGGGTCGGGCAGCCCCAGCATTTT. This gives the protein CASRDRVGQPQHF.

This chain uses TRBV5-4 with TRBJ2-5, with 7 bases matching TRBD2. V gave up 2 bases and J gave up 4 bases; unmatched junction bases: 2. Germline values: CDR1 SGHNT, CDR2 YYREEE (reference sequence). The CDR3 spans 13 residues. DNA for the CDR3: TGTGCCAGCAGCTTCCCTAGCGGAGAGACCCAGTACTTC. It translates to CASSFPSGETQYF.

The chain has TRBV6-5 and TRBJ1-4; no clear D. Germline V gene lookup returns CDR1 MNHEY and CDR2 SVGAGI. This CDR3 has 15 residues. The germline V and J ends were trimmed by 2 bases and 6 bases, with 13 bases remaining between them. The CDR3 region has the DNA TGTGCCAGCAGTTACCAAGAGGGCTTGGATGAAAAACTGTTTTTT. Translating it yields CASSYQEGLDEKLFF.

About this clone: The junction departs from the called germline gene at one end, perhaps through a read error. V and J are TRBV7-2 and TRBJ2-1; 8 nucleotides align to TRBD1. CDR3 length equals 15 residues. Looked up from germline, CDR1 is SGHTA and CDR2 is FQGNSA. The CDR3 region has the DNA TGTGCCAGCATCTTACAGGGGGAAAGCTACAATGAGCAGTTCTTC. As protein: CASILQGESYNEQFF.

The rearrangement uses TRBV5-1 and TRBJ2-3, with D maybe TRBD2 (5 bases). Germline CDR1 reads SGHRS; CDR2 reads YFSETQ. Trimming pared 1 base from V and 7 bases from J, leaving 22 bases between. This CDR3 is built from 17 residues. The CDR3 coding sequence is TGCGCCAGCAGCTTGAAGTACAGAACCCTAGCACAATATACGCAGTATTTT. Its translation is CASSLKYRTLAQYTQYF.

The genes are TRBV7-8 and TRBJ2-7; TRBD1 matches 7 bases. Germline assignment: CDR1 SGHVS and CDR2 FQNEAQ. V trimming: 1 base; J trimming: 0 bases; junction bases outside the gene matches: 3. The CDR3 is made up of 15 amino acids. CDR3 nucleotide sequence: TGTGCCAGCAGCTTAGACAGGGGCCCCTCCTACGAGCAGTACTTC. This codes for CASSLDRGPSYEQYF.

The chain employs TRBV7-8 and TRBJ2-3; TRBD2 matches at 8 bases. This CDR3 has 16 residues. CDR1 and CDR2 from the germline V gene are SGHVS and FQNEAQ. With 3 bases clipped from V and 2 bases from J, the junction kept 7 bases outside the gene matches. The CDR3 DNA follows: TGTGCCAGCAGCTTCAGAGGTAGCGGGGCCACAGATACGCAGTATTTT. Its protein product is CASSFRGSGATDTQYF.

The chain has TRBV9 and TRBJ2-7, with 7 bases matching TRBD1. The CDR3 is 14 residues long. V was clipped by 2 bases and J by 5 bases; unmatched bases: 7. CDR1 SGDLS and CDR2 YYNGEE come from the germline V gene. As DNA, the CDR3 is TGTGCCAGCAGCGTGGCACAGGGGCGAAACGAGCAGTACTTC. Residues: CASSVAQGRNEQYF.

The chain has TRBV2 and TRBJ2-3; tentatively, D is TRBD2 (5 bases). V shed 5 bases and J shed 0 bases, with 15 bases lying between them. The CDR3 consists of 16 residues. Germline CDR1 and CDR2: SNHLY and FYNNEI. As DNA, the CDR3 is TGTGCCAGCAGTCCGGGATACAAAACTAGCACAGATACGCAGTATTTT. Protein product: CASSPGYKTSTDTQYF.

The genes are TRBV2 and TRBJ1-6; D is unclear. The germline V gene has CDR1 SNHLY and CDR2 FYNNEI. V gave up 1 base and J gave up 4 bases, with 8 bases separating them. The CDR3 is made up of 15 amino acids. The CDR3 nucleotides read TGTGCCAGCAGTGAAGGCGGAAAGTATAATTCACCCCTCCACTTT. It yields the protein CASSEGGKYNSPLHF.

The table lists this clone with a few counts. The J gene is TRBJ1-2, the V gene TRBV2; no clear D. V was clipped by 0 bases and J by 0 bases, with 8 bases between them. The CDR3 covers 15 residues. CDR1 is SNHLY and CDR2 is FYNNEI in the germline V gene. The CDR3 coding sequence is TGTGCCAGCAGTGAAGCCGCCCTAGCTAACTATGGCTACACCTTC. The encoded protein is CASSEAALANYGYTF.

This sequence joins TRBV2 and TRBJ2-5, with D hard to call. V lost 7 bases to trimming and J lost 5 bases, with 14 bases between them. This CDR3 comprises 13 residues. Per the germline V gene, CDR1 is SNHLY and CDR2 is FYNNEI. CDR3 amino acids: CASTVNERETQYF. DNA for the CDR3: TGTGCCAGCACTGTTAACGAGAGGGAGACCCAGTACTTC.

This clone showed up just once. J is TRBJ2-7 and V is TRBV10-1, with a tentative D call TRBD1 (5 bases). CDR1 is WNHNN and CDR2 is SYGVQD in the germline V gene (reference sequence). This CDR3 is built from 15 residues. V was pared by 3 bases and J by 6 bases, with 18 bases between. The CDR3 loop reads CASSEVQGSRFEQYF. Here the CDR3 DNA reads TGCGCCAGCAGTGAAGTGCAGGGAAGTCGATTCGAGCAGTACTTC.

This sequence joins TRBV4-1 and TRBJ1-1; weak D call: TRBD1 (5 bases). V lost 3 bases, J lost 0 bases, and 8 bases lay in between. The CDR3 contains 14 residues. Germline-derived CDR1 and CDR2 are MGHRA and YSYEKL. The CDR3 DNA reads as TGCGCCAGCAGCCACAGGGTTATGAACACTGAAGCTTTCTTT. The encoded protein is CASSHRVMNTEAFF.

The V and J genes are TRBV9 and TRBJ2-5; 8 bases align to TRBD2. The CDR3 contains 17 residues. The V gene's germline CDR1 is SGDLS and CDR2 YYNGEE. V dropped 4 bases and J dropped 5; count of bases not matched to a gene: 16. The CDR3 is CASSQGVAGTTGETQYF. CDR3 nucleotides: TGTGCCAGCAGCCAAGGAGTAGCGGGAACGACGGGGGAGACCCAGTACTTC.

The V call is TRBV5-4, the J call TRBJ2-5; 10 bases fit TRBD1. CDR1 is SGHNT and CDR2 is YYREEE in the germline V gene (reference sequence). This CDR3 has 16 residues. With V trimmed by 4 bases and J by 1 base, 7 bases remained unmatched. For the CDR3, the DNA is TGTGCCAGCAGCCATGGCCGGGACAGGGGCCAAGAGACCCAGTACTTC. Translating it yields CASSHGRDRGQETQYF. Based on the CDR3 plus reference TRBV5-4 and TRBJ2-5, the full variable domain is ETGVTQSPTHLIKTRGQQVTLRCSSQSGHNTVSWYQQALGQGPQFIFQYYREEENGRGNFPPRFSGLQFPNYSSELNVNALELDDSALYLCASSHGRDRGQETQYFGPGTRLLVL.

V usage is TRBV6-5 and J usage is TRBJ1-3; possibly TRBD1 for D (6 bases). The germline CDR1 and CDR2 sequences are MNHEY and SVGAGI. Deletions cut 5 bases from V and 1 base from J, with 9 bases between. This CDR3 is built from 14 residues. The CDR3 here is CASSGRGSGNTIYF. The CDR3 coding sequence is TGTGCCAGCAGTGGCAGGGGATCTGGAAACACCATATATTTT.

Only one count was recorded for this clone. The chain recombines TRBV2 with TRBJ1-5; 11 bases fit TRBD1. V dropped 6 bases and J dropped 7; count of bases not matched to a gene: 8. The CDR3 covers 15 residues. CDR1 is SNHLY and CDR2 is FYNNEI in the germline V gene. CDR3 amino acids: CASRSRTGGGQPQHF. CDR3 nucleotides: TGTGCCAGCAGGAGTAGGACAGGGGGCGGACAGCCCCAGCATTTT.

V gene TRBV5-6 combines with J gene TRBJ2-3; TRBD2 matches at 8 bases. From germline, CDR1 is SGHDT and CDR2 YYEEEE. The V gene end was trimmed by 4 bases and the J gene end by 7 bases; junction bases not matched to a gene: 11. The CDR3 has 15 residues. The CDR3 loop reads CASSPLPAGVNTQYF. The CDR3 DNA reads TGTGCCAGCAGCCCGCTCCCAGCGGGAGTGAATACGCAGTATTTT. The whole variable domain, filled in from reference TRBV5-6 and TRBJ2-3, reads DAGVTQSPTHLIKTRGQQVTLRCSPKSGHDTVSWYQQALGQGPQFIFQYYEEEERQRGNFPDRFSGHQFPNYSSELNVNALLLGDSALYLCASSPLPAGVNTQYFGPGTRLTVL.

A few counts support this clone. The chain has TRBV30 and TRBJ1-4, with unresolved D. The CDR3 totals 13 residues. Trimming removed 8 bases from V and 3 bases from J, with 13 bases in between. CDR1 and CDR2 from the germline V gene are GTSNPN and SVGIG (reference sequence). The chain's CDR3 is CARSIRANEKLFF. As DNA, the CDR3 is TGTGCCCGCTCTATTCGGGCTAATGAAAAACTGTTTTTT. Full variable domain (rest looked up from reference TRBV30 and TRBJ1-4): SQTIHQWPATLVQPVGSPLSLECTVEGTSNPNLYWYRQAAGRGLQLLFYSVGIGQISSEVPQNLSASRPQDRQFILSSKKLLLSDSGFYLCARSIRANEKLFFGSGTQLSVL.

This rearrangement joins TRBV6-5 to TRBJ2-5; 9 bases fit TRBD1. Germline V CDR1 and CDR2: MNHEY, SVGAGI. V gave up 6 bases and J gave up 2 bases; unmatched junction bases: 4. The CDR3 extends over 14 amino acids. CDR3 in amino acids: CASSLGQGQETQYF. The CDR3 DNA follows: TGTGCCAGCAGCCTCGGACAGGGGCAAGAGACCCAGTACTTC.

The rearrangement links TRBV10-1 to TRBJ1-6; D is perhaps TRBD1 (5 bases). CDR1 is WNHNN, CDR2 SYGVQD, per germline (reference sequence). Trimming shortened V by 3 bases and J by 7 bases, and 13 bases separated the two germline ends. CDR3 length equals 15 residues. This chain's CDR3 is CASSDGQIVNSPLHF. The CDR3 DNA reads TGCGCCAGCAGTGATGGACAAATCGTCAATTCACCCCTCCACTTT.

Concerning this clone: The sample has other DNA sequences that encode this CDR3 too. The chain recombines TRBV7-9 with TRBJ2-3; no clear D gene. The germline V and J ends were trimmed by 5 bases and 0 bases, with 3 bases remaining between them. Germline CDR1 reads SEHNR; CDR2 reads FQNEAQ (reference sequence). The CDR3 runs to 12 residues. CDR3 sequence: CASSPSTDTQYF. CDR3 DNA: TGTGCCAGCAGCCCTAGCACAGATACGCAGTATTTT.

The chain has TRBV9 and TRBJ1-2, with 7 bases identical to TRBD1. J was trimmed by 8 bases and V by 2 bases; bases with no gene match: 18. The CDR3 covers 17 residues. Per germline, CDR1 SGDLS and CDR2 YYNGEE. CDR3 sequence: CASSVSPSRGSVYGYTF. CDR3 in DNA: TGTGCCAGCAGCGTTTCCCCAAGCAGGGGGTCCGTGTACGGCTACACCTTC.

Ten or more counts support this clone. The rearrangement links TRBV28 to TRBJ1-6, with 8 bases that match TRBD1. This CDR3 has 13 amino acids. Germline assignment: CDR1 MDHEN and CDR2 SYDVKM. The V segment lost 7 bases and the J segment 15 bases; nucleotides outside the gene matches: 11. The CDR3 DNA is TGTGCCAGCAAAGGGACAGGAATGTGGGTCCTCCACTTT. Translated: CASKGTGMWVLHF. Together with reference TRBV28 and TRBJ1-6, the CDR3 gives the full variable domain: DVKVTQSSRYLVKRTGEKVFLECVQDMDHENMFWYRQDPGLGLRLIYFSYDVKMKEKGDIPEGYSVSREKKERFSLILESASTNQTSMYLCASKGTGMWVLHFGNGTRLTVT.

The genes are TRBV11-2 and TRBJ1-2; 8 bases are shared with TRBD1. The CDR3 is 15 residues long. CDR1 is SGHAT, CDR2 FQNNGV, per germline. V trimming: 5 bases; J trimming: 4 bases; junction bases outside the gene matches: 9. CDR3 protein: CASSPRTGLFYGYTF. The CDR3 DNA sequence: TGTGCCAGCAGCCCGCGGACAGGGCTGTTCTATGGCTACACCTTC.

This chain uses TRBV7-2 with TRBJ2-5; TRBD2 matches at 10 bases. The trim removed 5 bases at V and 5 bases at J, leaving 8 bases unmatched. Looked up from germline, CDR1 is SGHTA and CDR2 is FQGNSA. The CDR3 runs to 15 residues. The CDR3 region has the DNA TGTGCCAGCAGCACGAGCGGGGGGGCCGGGGAGACCCAGTACTTC. This encodes CASSTSGGAGETQYF. Variable domain in full (rest from reference TRBV7-2 and TRBJ2-5): GAGVSQSPSNKVTEKGKDVELRCDPISGHTALYWYRQSLGQGLEFLIYFQGNSAPDKSGLPSDRFSAERTGGSVSTLTIQRTQQEDSAVYLCASSTSGGAGETQYFGPGTRLLVL.